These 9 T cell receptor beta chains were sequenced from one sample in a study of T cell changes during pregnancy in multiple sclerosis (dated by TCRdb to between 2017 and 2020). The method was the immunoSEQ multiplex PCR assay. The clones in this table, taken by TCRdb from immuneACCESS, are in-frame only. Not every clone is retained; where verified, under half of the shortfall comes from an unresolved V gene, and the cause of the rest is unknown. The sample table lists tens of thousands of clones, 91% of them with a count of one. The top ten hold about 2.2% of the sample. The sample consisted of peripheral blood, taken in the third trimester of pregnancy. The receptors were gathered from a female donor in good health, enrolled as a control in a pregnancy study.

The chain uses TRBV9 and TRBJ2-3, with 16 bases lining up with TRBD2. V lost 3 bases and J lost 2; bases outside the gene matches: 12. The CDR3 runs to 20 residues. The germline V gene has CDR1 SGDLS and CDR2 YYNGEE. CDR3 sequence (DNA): TGTGCCAGCAGCGCCTCCCAGGGACTAGCGGGAGGGGGGTCCACAGATACGCAGTATTTT. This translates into CASSASQGLAGGGSTDTQYF.

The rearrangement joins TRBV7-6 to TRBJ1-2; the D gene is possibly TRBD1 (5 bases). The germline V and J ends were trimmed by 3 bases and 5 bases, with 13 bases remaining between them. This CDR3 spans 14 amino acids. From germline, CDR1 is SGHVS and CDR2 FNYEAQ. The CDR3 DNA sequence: TGTGCCAGCAGCTTGGGACTGGGGGGGTATGGCTACACCTTC. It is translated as CASSLGLGGYGYTF.

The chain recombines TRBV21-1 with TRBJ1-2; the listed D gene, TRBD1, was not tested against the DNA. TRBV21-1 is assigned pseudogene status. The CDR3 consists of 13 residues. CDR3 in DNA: TGTGCCAGCAGCATGGGACAGGTGGAAGGCTACACCTTC. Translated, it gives CASSMGQVEGYTF.

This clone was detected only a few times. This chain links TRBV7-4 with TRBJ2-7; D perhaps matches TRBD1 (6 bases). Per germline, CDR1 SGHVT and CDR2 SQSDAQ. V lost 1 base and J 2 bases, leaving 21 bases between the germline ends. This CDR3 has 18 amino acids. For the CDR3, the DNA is TGTGCCAGCAGCTTAGAGGGGATTACAGGGAAAAGCGCCTACGAGCAGTACTTC. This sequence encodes CASSLEGITGKSAYEQYF. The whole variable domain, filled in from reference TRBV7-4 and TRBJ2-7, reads GAGVSQSPRYKVAKRGRDVALRCDSISGHVTLYWYRQTLGQGSEVLTYSQSDAQRDKSGRPSGRFSAERPERSVSTLKIQRTEQGDSAVYLCASSLEGITGKSAYEQYFGPGTRLTVT.

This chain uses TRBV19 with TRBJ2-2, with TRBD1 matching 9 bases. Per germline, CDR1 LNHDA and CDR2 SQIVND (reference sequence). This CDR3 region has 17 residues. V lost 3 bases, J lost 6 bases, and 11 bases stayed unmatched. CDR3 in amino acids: CASSIPRQGVFSGELFF. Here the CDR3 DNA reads TGTGCCAGTAGTATTCCGCGACAGGGGGTATTTTCCGGGGAGCTGTTTTTT.

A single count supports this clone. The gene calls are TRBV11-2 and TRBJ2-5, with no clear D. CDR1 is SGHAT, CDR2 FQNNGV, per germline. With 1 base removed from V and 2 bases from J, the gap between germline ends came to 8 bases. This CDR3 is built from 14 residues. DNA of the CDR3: TGTGCCAGCAGCTTAGTTGGCGGTCAAGAGACCCAGTACTTC. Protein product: CASSLVGGQETQYF.

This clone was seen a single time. Written as DNA, the CDR3 is TGCAGCGTTGCTTCCAGCGCTGGAAACACCATATATTTT. The encoded protein is CSVASSAGNTIYF. The chain has TRBV29-1 and TRBJ1-3, with D unresolved. CDR3 length equals 13 residues. Germline values: CDR1 SQVTM, CDR2 ANQGSEA. Trimming removed 4 bases from V and 2 bases from J, with 9 bases in between. Full variable domain (missing parts from reference TRBV29-1 and TRBJ1-3): SAVISQKPSRDICQRGTSLTIQCQVDSQVTMMFWYRQQPGQSLTLIATANQGSEATYESGFVIDKFPISRPNLTFSTLTVSNMSPEDSSIYLCSVASSAGNTIYFGEGSWLTVV.

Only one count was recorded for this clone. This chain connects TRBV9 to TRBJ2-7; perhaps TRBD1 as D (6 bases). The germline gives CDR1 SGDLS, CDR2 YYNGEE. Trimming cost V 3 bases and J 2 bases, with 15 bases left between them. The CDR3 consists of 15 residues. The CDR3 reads CASSATGTPTYEQYF. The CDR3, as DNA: TGTGCCAGCAGCGCTACCGGGACACCAACCTACGAGCAGTACTTC.

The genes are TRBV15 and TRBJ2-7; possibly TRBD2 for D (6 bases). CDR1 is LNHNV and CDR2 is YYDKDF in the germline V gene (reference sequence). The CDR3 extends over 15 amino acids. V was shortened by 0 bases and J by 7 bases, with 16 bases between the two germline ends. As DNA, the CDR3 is TGTGCCACCAGCAGAGAAGGGGAGGAGTCAGGGGAGCAGTACTTC. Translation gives CATSREGEESGEQYF.